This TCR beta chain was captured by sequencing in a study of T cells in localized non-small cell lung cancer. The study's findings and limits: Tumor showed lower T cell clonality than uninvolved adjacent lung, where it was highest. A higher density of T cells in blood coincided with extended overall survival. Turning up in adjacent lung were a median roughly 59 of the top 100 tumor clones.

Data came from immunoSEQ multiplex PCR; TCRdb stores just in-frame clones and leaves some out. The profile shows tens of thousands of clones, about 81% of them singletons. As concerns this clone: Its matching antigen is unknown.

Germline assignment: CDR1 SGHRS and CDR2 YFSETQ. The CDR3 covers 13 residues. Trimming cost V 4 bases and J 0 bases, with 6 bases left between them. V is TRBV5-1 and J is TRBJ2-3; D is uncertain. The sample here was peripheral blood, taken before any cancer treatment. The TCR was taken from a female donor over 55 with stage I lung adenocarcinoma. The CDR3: CASSETSTDTQYF. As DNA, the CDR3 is TGCGCCAGCAGCGAGACTAGCACAGATACGCAGTATTTT.